This T cell receptor beta chain was captured in a study of T cell clonotyping in hematopoietic cell transplantation. Sequencing was performed with immunoSEQ multiplex PCR; in TCRdb, only in-frame clones are kept and a portion is missing. The repertoire holds 10,000 to 15,000 clones, with roughly 92% as singletons. This CDR3 region has 18 residues. The specimen comprised PBMCs, sampled 100 days after allogeneic stem cell transplant. The receptor's source is a female patient aged 50-60 years who had an allogeneic stem cell transplant from an unrelated donor, so the T cells may come from the graft donor. Some clones in this sample may be carry-over from other donors' samples. J is TRBJ2-1 and V is TRBV21-1; the D call of TRBD2 is as the table states it, not checked on the DNA. TRBV21-1 is listed as a pseudogene. CDR3 sequence reads: CASSSPGLAGGQWNEQFF. The CDR3 nucleotides are TGTGCCAGCAGCAGCCCGGGACTAGCGGGGGGGCAGTGGAATGAGCAGTTCTTC.